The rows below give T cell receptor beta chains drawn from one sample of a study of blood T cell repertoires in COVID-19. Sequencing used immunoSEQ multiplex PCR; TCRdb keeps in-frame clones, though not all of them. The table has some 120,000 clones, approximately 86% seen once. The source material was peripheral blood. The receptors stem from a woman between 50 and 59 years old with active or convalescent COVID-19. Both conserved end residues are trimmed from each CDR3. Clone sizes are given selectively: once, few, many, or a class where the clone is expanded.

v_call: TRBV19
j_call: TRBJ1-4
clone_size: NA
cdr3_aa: ASSDGQVREKLF

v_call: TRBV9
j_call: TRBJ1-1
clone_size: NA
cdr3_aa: ASSPHHPSGTGRNTEAF

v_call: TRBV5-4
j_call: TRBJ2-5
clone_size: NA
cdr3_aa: ASSLAVHRGTQY

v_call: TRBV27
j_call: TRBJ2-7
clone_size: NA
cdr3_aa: ASSLKASTEQY

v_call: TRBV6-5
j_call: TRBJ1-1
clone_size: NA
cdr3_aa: ASTEGQGKTEAF

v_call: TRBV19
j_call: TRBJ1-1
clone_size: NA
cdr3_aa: ASGDRENTEAF

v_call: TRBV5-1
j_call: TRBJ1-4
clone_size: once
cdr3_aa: ASTTTGGGEKLF

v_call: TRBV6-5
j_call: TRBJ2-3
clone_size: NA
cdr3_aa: ASIGLAGSTDTQY

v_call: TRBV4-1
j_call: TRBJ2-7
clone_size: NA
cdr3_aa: ASSQEIGGRGEQY

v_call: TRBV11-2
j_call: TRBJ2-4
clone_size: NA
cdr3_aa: ATRGDVAGDIQY

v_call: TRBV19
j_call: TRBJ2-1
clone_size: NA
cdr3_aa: ASQIAGGSYNEQF

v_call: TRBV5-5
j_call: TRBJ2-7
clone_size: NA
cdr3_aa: ASTFQGAGSDEQY

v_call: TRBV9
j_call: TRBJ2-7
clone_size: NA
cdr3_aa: ASSVESTGPYEQY

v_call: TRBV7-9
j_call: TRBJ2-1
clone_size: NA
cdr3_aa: ASSYRRVSYNEQF

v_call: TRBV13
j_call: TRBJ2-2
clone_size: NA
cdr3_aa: ASSPGTSVAGELF

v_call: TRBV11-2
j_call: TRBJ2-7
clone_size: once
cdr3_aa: ASSGALRGRYEQY

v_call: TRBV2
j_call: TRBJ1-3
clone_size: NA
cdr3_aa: ASREDSGNTIY

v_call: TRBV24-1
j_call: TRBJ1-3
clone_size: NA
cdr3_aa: ATKALVTTSSGNTIY

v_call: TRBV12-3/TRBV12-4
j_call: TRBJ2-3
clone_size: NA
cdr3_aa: ASSLSGTDTQY

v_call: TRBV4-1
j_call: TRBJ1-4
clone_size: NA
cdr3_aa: ASSQEMSGGWELF

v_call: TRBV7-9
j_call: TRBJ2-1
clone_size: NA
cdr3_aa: ASSPRLAGGNEQF

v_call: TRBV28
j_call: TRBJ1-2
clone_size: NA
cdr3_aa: ASSSSPGGNYGYT

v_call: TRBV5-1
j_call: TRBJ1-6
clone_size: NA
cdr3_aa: ASSTGQGRSPLH

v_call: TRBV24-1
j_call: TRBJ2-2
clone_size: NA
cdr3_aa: ATSDKDTFTGELF

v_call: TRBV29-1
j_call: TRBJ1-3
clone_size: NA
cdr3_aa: SVDQQFAGNTIY

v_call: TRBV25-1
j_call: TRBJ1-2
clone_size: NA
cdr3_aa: ASSTNRVSGYT

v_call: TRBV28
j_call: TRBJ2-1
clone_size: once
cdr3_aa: ASSSSDRGDEQF

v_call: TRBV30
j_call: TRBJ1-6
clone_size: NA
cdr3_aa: AWSLGQYNSPLH

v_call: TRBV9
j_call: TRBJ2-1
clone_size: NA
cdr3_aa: ASSVNNYSRITYNEQF

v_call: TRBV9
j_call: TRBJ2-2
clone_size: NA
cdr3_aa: ASSVESGSGELF

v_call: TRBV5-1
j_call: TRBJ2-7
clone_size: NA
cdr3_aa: ASSPQGNLDREQY

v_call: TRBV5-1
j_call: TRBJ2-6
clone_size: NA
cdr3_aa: ASSSTVLGANVLT

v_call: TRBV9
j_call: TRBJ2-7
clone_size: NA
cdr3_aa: ASSNLPSEQY

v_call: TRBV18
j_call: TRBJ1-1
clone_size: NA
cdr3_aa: ASSPGDRGLTEAF

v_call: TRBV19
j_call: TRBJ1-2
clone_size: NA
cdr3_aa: ASSTQGGGYT

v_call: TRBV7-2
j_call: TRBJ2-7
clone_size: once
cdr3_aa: ASSLGRAYEQY